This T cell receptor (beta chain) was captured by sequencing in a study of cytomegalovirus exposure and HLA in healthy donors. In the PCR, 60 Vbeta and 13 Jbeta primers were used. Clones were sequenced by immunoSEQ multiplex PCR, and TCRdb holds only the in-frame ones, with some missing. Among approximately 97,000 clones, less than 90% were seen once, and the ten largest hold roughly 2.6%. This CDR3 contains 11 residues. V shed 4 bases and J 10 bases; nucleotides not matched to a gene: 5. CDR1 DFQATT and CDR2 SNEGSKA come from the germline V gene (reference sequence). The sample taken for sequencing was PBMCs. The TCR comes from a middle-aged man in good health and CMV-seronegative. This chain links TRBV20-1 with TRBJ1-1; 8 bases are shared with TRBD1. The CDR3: CSATTGVGAFF. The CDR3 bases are TGCAGTGCTACGACAGGGGTAGGAGCTTTCTTT.